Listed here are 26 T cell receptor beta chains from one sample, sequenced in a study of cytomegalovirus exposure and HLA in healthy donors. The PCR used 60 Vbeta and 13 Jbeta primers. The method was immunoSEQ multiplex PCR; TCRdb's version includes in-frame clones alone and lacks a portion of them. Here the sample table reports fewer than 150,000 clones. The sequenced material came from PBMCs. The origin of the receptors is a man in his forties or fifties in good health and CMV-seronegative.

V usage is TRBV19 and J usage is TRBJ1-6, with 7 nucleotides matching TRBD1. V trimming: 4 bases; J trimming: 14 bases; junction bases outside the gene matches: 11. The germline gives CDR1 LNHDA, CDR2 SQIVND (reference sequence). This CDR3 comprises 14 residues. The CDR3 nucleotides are TGTGCCAGTAGTAAGGGGGCCTCCGAGAAATCCCTCCACTTT. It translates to CASSKGASEKSLHF.

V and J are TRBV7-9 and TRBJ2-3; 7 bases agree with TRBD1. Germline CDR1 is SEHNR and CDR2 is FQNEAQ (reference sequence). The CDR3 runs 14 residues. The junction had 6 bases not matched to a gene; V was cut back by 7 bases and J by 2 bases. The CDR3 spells CASTDRENTDTQYF. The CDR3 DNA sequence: TGTGCCAGCACCGACAGGGAAAACACAGATACGCAGTATTTT. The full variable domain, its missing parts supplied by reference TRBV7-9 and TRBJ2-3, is DTGVSQNPRHKITKRGQNVTFRCDPISEHNRLYWYRQTLGQGPEFLTYFQNEAQLEKSRLLSDRFSAERPKGSFSTLEIQRTEQGDSAMYLCASTDRENTDTQYFGPGTRLTVL.

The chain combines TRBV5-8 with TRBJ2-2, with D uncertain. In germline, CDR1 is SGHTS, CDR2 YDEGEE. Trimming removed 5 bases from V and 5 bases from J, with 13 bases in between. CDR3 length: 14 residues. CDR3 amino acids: CASRFQRHTGELFF. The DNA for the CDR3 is TGTGCCAGCAGATTCCAGCGCCATACCGGGGAGCTGTTTTTT.

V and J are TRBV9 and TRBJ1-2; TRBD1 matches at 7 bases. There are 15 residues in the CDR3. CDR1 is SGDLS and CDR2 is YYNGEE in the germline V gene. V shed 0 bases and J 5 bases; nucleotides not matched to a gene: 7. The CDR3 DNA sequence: TGTGCCAGCAGCGTAGAGGAGGGGGCGAGGTATGGCTACACCTTC. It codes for CASSVEEGARYGYTF. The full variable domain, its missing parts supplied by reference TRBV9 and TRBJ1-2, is DSGVTQTPKHLITATGQRVTLRCSPRSGDLSVYWYQQSLDQGLQFLIQYYNGEERAKGNILERFSAQQFPDLHSELNLSSLELGDSALYFCASSVEEGARYGYTFGSGTRLTVV.

The CDR3 loop is CASSLQGPRMNTEAFF. The CDR3, as DNA: TGTGCCAGCAGCTTACAGGGTCCTCGTATGAACACTGAAGCTTTCTTT. The rearrangement joins TRBV7-2 to TRBJ1-1; TRBD1 is a possible D gene (5 bases). The CDR3 runs 16 residues. Trimming took off 2 bases at V and 0 bases at J, with 13 bases between the two ends. Germline V gene lookup returns CDR1 SGHTA and CDR2 FQGNSA.

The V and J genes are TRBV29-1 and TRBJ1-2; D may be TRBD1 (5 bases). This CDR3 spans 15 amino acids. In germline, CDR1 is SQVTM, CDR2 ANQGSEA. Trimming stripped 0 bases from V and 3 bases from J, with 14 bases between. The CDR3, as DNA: TGCAGCGTTGAAGATCCGTTCGGGGGAGACTATGGCTACACCTTC. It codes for CSVEDPFGGDYGYTF.

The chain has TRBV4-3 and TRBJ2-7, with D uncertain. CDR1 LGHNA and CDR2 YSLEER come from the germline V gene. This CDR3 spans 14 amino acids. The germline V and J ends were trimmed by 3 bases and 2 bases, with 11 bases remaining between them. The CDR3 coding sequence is TGCGCCAGCAGCCAGGGTAGACACCCCTACGAGCAGTACTTC. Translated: CASSQGRHPYEQYF.

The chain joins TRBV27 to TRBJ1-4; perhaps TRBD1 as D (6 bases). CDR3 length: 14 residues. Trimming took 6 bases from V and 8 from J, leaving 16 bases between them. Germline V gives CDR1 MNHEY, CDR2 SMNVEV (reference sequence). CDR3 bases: TGTGCCAGCAGCCCAGGGGCAGGGTTCGAAAAACTGTTTTTT. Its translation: CASSPGAGFEKLFF. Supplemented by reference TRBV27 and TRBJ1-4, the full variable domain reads EAQVTQNPRYLITVTGKKLTVTCSQNMNHEYMSWYRQDPGLGLRQIYYSMNVEVTDKGDVPEGYKVSRKEKRNFPLILESPSPNQTSLYFCASSPGAGFEKLFFGSGTQLSVL.

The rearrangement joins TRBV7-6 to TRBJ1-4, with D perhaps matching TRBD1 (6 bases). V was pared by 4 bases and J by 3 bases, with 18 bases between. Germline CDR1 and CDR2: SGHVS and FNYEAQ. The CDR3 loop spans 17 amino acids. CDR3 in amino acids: CASSSHLTGKANEKLFF. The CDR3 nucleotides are TGTGCCAGCAGCTCACATTTAACAGGGAAAGCTAATGAAAAACTGTTTTTT.

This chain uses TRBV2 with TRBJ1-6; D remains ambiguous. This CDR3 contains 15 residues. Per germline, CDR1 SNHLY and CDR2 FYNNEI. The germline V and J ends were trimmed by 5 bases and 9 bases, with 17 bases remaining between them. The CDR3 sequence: CASSFGPTGSSPLHF. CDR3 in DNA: TGTGCCAGCAGTTTTGGCCCCACCGGGAGTTCACCCCTCCACTTT.

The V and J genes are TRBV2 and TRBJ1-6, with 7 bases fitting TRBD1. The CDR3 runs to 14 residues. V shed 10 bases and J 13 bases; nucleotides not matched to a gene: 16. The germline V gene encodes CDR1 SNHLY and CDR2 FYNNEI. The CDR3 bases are TGTGCCACCCAGGGGGGCAAATCGGATGGGCCCCTCCACTTT. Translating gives CATQGGKSDGPLHF.

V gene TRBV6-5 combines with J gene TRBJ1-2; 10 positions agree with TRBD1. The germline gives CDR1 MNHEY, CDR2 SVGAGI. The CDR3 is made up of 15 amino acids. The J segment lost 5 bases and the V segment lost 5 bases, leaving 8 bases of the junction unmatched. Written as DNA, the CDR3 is TGTGCCAGCAGTCCCGTCGGACAGGGGGTATATGGCTACACCTTC. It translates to CASSPVGQGVYGYTF.

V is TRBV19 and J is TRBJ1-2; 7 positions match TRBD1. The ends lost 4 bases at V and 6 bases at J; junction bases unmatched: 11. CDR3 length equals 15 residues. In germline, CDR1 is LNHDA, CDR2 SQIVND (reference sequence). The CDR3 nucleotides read TGTGCCAGTAGTACCTTGGACAGGTTGAACCATGGCTACACCTTC. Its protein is CASSTLDRLNHGYTF.

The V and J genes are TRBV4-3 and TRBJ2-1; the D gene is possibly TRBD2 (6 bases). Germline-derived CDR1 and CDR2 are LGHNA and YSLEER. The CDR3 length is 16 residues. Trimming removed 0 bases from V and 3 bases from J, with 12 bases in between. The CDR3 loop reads CASSQDWREGYNEQFF. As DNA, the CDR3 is TGCGCCAGCAGCCAAGATTGGAGGGAAGGCTACAATGAGCAGTTCTTC.

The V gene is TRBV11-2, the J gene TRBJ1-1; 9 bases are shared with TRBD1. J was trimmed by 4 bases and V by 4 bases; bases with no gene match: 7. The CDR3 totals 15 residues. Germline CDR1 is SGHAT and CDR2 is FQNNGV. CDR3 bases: TGTGCCAGCAGCTCGCCGGGACAGGGAGTCACTGAAGCTTTCTTT. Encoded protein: CASSSPGQGVTEAFF.

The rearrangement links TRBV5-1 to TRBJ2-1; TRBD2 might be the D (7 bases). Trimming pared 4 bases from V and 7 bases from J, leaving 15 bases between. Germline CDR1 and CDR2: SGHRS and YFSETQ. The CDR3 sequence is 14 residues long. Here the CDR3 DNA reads TGCGCCAGCAGCGCGGGGGACACGGCTAATGAGCAGTTCTTC. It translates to CASSAGDTANEQFF.

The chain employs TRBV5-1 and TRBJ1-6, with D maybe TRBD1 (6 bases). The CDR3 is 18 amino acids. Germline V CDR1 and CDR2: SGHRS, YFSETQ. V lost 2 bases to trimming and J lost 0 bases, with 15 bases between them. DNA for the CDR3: TGCGCCAGCAGCTTTTCGGGACACCCGAGCTCCTATAATTCACCCCTCCACTTT. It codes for CASSFSGHPSSYNSPLHF.

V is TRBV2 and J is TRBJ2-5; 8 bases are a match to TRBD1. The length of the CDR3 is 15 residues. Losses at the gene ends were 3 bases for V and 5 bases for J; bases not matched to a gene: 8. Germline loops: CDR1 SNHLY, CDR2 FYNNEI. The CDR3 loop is CASSEDRAIFETQYF. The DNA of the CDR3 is TGTGCCAGCAGTGAGGACAGGGCGATCTTTGAGACCCAGTACTTC.

CDR3 DNA: TGTGCCAGTAGGGATACAGGGGGAAGGACTGAAGCTTTCTTT. Translating gives CASRDTGGRTEAFF. The chain has TRBV19 and TRBJ1-1, with TRBD1 matching 8 bases. This CDR3 is 14 amino acids long. V shed 6 bases and J 5 bases; nucleotides not matched to a gene: 8. The V gene's germline CDR1 is LNHDA and CDR2 SQIVND (reference sequence).

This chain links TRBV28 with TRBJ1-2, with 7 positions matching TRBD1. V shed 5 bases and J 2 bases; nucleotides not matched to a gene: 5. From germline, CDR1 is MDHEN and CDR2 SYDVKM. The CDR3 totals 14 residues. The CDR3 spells CASSGTALNYGYTF. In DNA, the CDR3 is TGTGCCAGCAGTGGGACAGCTCTAAACTATGGCTACACCTTC.

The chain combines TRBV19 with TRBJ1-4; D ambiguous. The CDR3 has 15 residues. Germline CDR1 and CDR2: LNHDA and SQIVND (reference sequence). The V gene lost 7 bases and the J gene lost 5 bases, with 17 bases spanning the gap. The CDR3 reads CASKRGEAWNEKLFF. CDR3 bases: TGTGCCAGTAAGAGAGGTGAAGCTTGGAATGAAAAACTGTTTTTT.

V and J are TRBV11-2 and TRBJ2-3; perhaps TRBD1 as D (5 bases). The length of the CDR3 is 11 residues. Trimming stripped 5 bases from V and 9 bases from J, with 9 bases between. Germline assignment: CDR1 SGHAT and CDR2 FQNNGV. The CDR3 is CASSLRQTQYF. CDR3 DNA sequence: TGTGCCAGCAGCCTTCGACAGACGCAGTATTTT.

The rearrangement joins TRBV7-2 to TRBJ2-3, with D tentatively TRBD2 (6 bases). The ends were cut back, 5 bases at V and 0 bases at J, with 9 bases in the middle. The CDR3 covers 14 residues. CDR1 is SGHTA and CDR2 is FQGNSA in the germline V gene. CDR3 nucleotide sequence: TGTGCCAGCAGCGGGAGGTCTAGCACAGATACGCAGTATTTT. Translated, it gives CASSGRSSTDTQYF.

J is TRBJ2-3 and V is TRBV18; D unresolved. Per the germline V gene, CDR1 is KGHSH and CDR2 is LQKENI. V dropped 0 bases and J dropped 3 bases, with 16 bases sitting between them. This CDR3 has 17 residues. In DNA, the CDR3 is TGTGCCAGCTCACCACCGAGAGGAGCCAAAGCTACAGATACGCAGTATTTT. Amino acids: CASSPPRGAKATDTQYF.

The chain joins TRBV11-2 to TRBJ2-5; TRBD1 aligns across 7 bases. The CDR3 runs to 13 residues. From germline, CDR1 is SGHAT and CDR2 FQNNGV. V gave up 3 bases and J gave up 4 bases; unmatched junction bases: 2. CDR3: CASSLTGRETQYF. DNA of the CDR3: TGTGCCAGCAGCTTGACAGGGAGAGAGACCCAGTACTTC.

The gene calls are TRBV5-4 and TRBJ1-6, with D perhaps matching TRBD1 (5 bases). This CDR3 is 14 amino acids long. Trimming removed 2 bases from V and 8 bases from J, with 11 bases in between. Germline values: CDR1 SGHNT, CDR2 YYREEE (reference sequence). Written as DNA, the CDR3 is TGTGCCAGCAGCTTCGCGCAGGGCGATTCACCCCTCCACTTT. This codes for CASSFAQGDSPLHF. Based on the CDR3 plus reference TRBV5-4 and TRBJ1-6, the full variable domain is ETGVTQSPTHLIKTRGQQVTLRCSSQSGHNTVSWYQQALGQGPQFIFQYYREEENGRGNFPPRFSGLQFPNYSSELNVNALELDDSALYLCASSFAQGDSPLHFGNGTRLTVT.